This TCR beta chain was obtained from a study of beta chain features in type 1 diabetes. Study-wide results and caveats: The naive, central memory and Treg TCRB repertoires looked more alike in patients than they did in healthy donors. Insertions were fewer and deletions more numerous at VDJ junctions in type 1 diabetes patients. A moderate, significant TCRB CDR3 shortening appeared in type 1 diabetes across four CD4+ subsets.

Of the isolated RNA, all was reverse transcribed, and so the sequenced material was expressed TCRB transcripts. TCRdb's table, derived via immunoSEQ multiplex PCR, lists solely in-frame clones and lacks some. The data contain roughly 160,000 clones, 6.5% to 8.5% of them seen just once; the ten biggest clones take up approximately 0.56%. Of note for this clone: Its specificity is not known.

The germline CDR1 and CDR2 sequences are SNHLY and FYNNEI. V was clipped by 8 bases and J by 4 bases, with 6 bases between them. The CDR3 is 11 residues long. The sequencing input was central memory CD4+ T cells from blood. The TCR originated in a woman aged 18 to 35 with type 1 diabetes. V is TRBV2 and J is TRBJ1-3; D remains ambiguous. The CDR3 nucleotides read TGTGCCAGCGCGCGGGGAAACACCATATATTTT. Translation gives CASARGNTIYF.